This entry is about one T cell receptor (beta chain). The germline gives CDR1 MNHNS, CDR2 SASEGT. V dropped 5 bases and J dropped 6 bases, with 16 bases sitting between them. This CDR3 spans 14 amino acids. Profiled with immunoSEQ multiplex PCR; TCRdb holds only in-frame clones, not every one. The table shows roughly 24,000 clones, with around nine tenths occurring only once. This entry is derived from a study of T cells in tumors and immune-related adverse events. Specimen: lymph node tissue, collected from a patient treated with anti-PD-1 therapy. The rearrangement joins TRBV6-1 to TRBJ1-2; D is unclear. The receptor's source is a female donor with metastatic renal cell carcinoma. The CDR3 sequence is CASSPSDAIDGYTF. CDR3 DNA sequence: TGTGCCAGCAGTCCCTCAGACGCTATTGATGGCTACACCTTC.